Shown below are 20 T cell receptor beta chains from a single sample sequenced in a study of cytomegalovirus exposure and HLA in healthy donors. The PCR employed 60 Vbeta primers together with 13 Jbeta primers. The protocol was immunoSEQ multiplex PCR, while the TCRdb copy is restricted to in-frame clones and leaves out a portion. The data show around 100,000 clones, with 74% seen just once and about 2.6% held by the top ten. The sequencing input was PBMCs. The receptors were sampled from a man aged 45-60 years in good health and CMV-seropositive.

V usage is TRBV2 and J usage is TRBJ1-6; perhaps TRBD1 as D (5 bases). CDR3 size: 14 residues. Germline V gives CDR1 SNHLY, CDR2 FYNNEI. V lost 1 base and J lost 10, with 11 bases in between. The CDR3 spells CASSEEQVGSPLHF. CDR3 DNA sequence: TGTGCCAGCAGTGAAGAACAGGTGGGGTCACCCCTCCACTTT.

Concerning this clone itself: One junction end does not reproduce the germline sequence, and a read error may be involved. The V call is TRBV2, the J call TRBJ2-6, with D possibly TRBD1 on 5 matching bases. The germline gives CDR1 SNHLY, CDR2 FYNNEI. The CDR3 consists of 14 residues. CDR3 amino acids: CASAPSSGANGLTF. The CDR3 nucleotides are TGTGCCAGCGCCCCATCCTCTGGGGCCAACGGCCTGACTTTC.

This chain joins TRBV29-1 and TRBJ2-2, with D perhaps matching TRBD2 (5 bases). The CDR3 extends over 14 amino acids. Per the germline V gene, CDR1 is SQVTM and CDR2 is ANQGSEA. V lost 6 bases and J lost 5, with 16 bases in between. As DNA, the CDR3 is TGCAGCGTGGAGAGATCCGAGGGAACCGGGGAGCTGTTTTTT. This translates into CSVERSEGTGELFF.

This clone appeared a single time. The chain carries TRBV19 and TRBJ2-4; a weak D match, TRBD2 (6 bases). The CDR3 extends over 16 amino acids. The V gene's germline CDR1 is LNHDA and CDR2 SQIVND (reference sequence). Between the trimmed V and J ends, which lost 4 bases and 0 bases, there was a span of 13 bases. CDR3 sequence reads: CASSNRRDLAKNIQYF. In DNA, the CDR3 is TGTGCCAGTAGTAATAGGCGGGACTTAGCCAAAAACATTCAGTACTTC.

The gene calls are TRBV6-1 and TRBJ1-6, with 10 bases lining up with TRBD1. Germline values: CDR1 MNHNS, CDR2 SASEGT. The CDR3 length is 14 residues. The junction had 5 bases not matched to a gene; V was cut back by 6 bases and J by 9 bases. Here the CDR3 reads CASSSGTGVSPLHF. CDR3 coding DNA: TGTGCCAGCAGCTCCGGGACAGGGGTTTCACCCCTCCACTTT.

This CDR3 reads CASGTGTGSENSPLHF. CDR3 sequence (DNA): TGTGCTAGTGGAACCGGGACAGGGTCGGAGAATTCACCCCTCCACTTT. The chain combines TRBV12-5 with TRBJ1-6; TRBD1 matches at 9 bases. V dropped 6 bases and J dropped 7; count of bases not matched to a gene: 10. Germline CDR1 and CDR2: LGHNT and FRNRAP. This CDR3 contains 16 residues.

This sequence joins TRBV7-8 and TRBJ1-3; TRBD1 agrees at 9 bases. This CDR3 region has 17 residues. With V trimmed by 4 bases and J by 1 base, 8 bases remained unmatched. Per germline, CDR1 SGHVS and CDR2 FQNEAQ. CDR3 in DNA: TGTGCCAGCAGCTCGGGACAGGGAACAGTTTCTGGAAACACCATATATTTT. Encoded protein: CASSSGQGTVSGNTIYF. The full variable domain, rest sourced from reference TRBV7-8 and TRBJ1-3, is GAGVSQSPRYKVAKRGQDVALRCDPISGHVSLFWYQQALGQGPEFLTYFQNEAQLDKSGLPSDRFFAERPEGSVSTLKIQRTQQEDSAVYLCASSSGQGTVSGNTIYFGEGSWLTVV.

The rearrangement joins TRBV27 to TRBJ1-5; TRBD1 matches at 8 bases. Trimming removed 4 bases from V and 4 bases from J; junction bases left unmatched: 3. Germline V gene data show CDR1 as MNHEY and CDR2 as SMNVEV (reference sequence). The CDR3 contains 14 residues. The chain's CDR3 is CASSSTGGNQPQHF. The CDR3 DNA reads TGTGCCAGCAGTTCAACAGGGGGAAATCAGCCCCAGCATTTT.

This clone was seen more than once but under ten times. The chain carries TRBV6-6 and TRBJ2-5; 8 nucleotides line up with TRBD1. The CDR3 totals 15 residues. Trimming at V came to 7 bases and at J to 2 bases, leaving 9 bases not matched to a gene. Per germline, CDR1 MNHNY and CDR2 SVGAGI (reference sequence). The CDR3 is CASTPGQVLQETQYF. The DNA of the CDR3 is TGTGCCAGCACCCCGGGACAGGTCCTACAAGAGACCCAGTACTTC.

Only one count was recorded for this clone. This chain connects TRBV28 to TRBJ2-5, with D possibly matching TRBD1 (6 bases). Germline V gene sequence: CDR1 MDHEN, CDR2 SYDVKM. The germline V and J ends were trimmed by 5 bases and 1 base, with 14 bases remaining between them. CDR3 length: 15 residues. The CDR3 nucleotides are TGTGCCAGCAGTCCTTCAGGGGCTACCCAAGAGACCCAGTACTTC. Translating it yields CASSPSGATQETQYF.

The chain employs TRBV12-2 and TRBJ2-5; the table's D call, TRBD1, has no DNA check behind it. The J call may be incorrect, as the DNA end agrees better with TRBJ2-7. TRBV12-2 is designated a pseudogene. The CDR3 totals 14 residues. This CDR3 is CASRPDRESYEQYF. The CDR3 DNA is TGTGCAAGTCGCCCGGACAGGGAGTCCTACGAGCAGTACTTC.

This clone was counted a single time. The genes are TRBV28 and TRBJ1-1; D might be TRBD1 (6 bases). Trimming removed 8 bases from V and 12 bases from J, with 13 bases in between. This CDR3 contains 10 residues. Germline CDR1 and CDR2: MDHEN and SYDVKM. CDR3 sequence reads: CASRYRETFF. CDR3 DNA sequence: TGTGCCAGCCGGTACAGGGAAACTTTCTTT.

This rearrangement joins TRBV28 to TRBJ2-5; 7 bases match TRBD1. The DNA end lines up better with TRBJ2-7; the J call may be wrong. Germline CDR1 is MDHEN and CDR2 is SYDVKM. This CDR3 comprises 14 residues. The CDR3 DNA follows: TGTGCCAGCAGACCGGGACAGTTCTCCTACGAGCAGTACTTC. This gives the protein CASRPGQFSYEQYF.

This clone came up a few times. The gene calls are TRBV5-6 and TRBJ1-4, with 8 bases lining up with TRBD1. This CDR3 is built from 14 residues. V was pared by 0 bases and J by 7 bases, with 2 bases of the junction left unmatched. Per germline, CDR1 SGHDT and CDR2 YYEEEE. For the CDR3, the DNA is TGTGCCAGCAGCTTGGAGACAGGGGTTGAAAAACTGTTTTTT. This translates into CASSLETGVEKLFF.

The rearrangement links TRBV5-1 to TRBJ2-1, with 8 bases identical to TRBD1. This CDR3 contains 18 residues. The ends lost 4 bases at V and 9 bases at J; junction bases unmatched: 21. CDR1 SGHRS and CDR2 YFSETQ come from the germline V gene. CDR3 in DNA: TGCGCCAGCAGCGTCTCAGGGGGCGCGCTGGGGGGTACAAGTGAGCAGTTCTTC. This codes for CASSVSGGALGGTSEQFF.

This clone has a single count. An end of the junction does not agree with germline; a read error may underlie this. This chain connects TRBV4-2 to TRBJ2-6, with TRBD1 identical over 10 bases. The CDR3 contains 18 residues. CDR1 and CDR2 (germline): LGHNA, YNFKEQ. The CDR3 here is CASSQAGQGLSGANGLTF. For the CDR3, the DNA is TGTGCCAGCAGCCAAGCGGGACAGGGGCTCTCTGGGGCCAACGGCCTGACTTTC.

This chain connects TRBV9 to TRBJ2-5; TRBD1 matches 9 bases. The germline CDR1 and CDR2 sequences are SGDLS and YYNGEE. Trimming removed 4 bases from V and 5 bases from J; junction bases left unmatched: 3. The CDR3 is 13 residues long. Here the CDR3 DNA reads TGTGCCAGCAGCTTCGGACAGGGGGAGACCCAGTACTTC. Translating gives CASSFGQGETQYF.

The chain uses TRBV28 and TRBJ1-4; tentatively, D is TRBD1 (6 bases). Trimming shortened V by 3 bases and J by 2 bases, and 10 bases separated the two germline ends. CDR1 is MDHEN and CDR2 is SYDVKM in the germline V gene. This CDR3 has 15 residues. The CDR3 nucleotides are TGTGCCAGCAGTTTGTTAGGGGGTACTAATGAAAAACTGTTTTTT. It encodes CASSLLGGTNEKLFF. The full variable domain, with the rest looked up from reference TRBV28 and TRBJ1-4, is DVKVTQSSRYLVKRTGEKVFLECVQDMDHENMFWYRQDPGLGLRLIYFSYDVKMKEKGDIPEGYSVSREKKERFSLILESASTNQTSMYLCASSLLGGTNEKLFFGSGTQLSVL.

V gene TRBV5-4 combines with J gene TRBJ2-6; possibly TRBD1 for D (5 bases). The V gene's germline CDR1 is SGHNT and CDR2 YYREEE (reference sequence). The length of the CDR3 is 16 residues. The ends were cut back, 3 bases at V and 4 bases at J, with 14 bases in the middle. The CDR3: CASSSGHESGANVLTF. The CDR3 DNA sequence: TGTGCCAGCAGCTCTGGACACGAGTCCGGGGCCAACGTCCTGACTTTC.

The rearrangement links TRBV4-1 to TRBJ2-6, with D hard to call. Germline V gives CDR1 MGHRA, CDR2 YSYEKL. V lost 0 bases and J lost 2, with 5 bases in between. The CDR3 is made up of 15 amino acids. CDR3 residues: CASSQESAGANVLTF. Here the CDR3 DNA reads TGCGCCAGCAGCCAAGAGTCGGCTGGGGCCAACGTCCTGACTTTC.